The 23 T cell receptor beta chains below were found in one sample sequenced in a study of regulatory T cells in long-lasting Graves disease. The authors built TCR beta libraries using iRepertoire HTBI primers and Arm-PCR of CDR3 regions. Each CDR3 protein is one row after TCRdb ran MiXCR on the multiplex PCR reads. The sample holds hundreds of thousands of distinct CDR3 sequences, roughly 15% seen once. Noted time point: newly diagnosed GD, antithyroid drugs for less than 3 months. With RNA extracted from PBMCs as input, the TCR library was made. These same records also appear under a second study, on T cells in Graves' hyperthyroidism and ophthalmopathy.

Sequencing used peripheral blood mononuclear cells (PBMCs), obtained at new diagnosis, from a patient treated with antithyroid drugs. The receptors were gathered from a woman under 40 with Graves disease.

This clonotype was counted many times. This chain uses TRBV18 with TRBJ1-1; D not resolved. The V end lost 8 bases, the J end lost 5 bases, and 15 bases lay between the germline ends. CDR1 KGHSH and CDR2 LQKENI come from the germline V gene. This CDR3 is built from 13 residues. CDR3: CASSPRTGTEAFF. CDR3 DNA sequence: TGTGCCAGCAGCCCCCGGACTGGGACTGAAGCTTTCTTT.

The chain recombines TRBV7-2 with TRBJ2-5, with 8 bases aligning to TRBD1. J gave up 3 bases and V 2 bases, and 14 bases lay outside the gene matches. The CDR3 contains 18 residues. The V gene's germline CDR1 is SGHTA and CDR2 FQGNSA. The CDR3 here is CASSLLYRRDRQKETQYF. CDR3 coding DNA: TGTGCCAGCAGCTTACTTTACCGGAGGGACAGGCAAAAAGAGACCCAGTACTTC.

CDR3 in DNA: TGCAGTGCTAGAGGTACTAGCGGCCCGCTAGGGAAGCAGTTCTTC. It yields the protein CSARGTSGPLGKQFF. V is TRBV20-1 and J is TRBJ2-1; 8 nucleotides match TRBD2. Germline V lookup: CDR1 DFQATT, CDR2 SNEGSKA (reference sequence). The CDR3 extends over 15 amino acids. V was pared by 1 base and J by 11 bases, with 13 bases of the junction left unmatched.

This clonotype was detected a few times. Written as DNA, the CDR3 is TGTGCCAGCAGCCCGAGCTATCACACCGGGGAGCTGTTTTTT. The encoded protein is CASSPSYHTGELFF. The V call is TRBV7-9, the J call TRBJ2-2; no firm D call. CDR3 length: 14 residues. Germline CDR1 is SEHNR and CDR2 is FQNEAQ (reference sequence). V lost 5 bases and J lost 3, with 10 bases in between.

As regards this clonotype: The final CDR3 position lacks the conserved phenylalanine or tryptophan, pointing to a likely read error. V usage is TRBV14 and J usage is TRBJ1-1; D remains ambiguous. Trimming took off 4 bases at V and 2 bases at J, with 17 bases between the two ends. This CDR3 is built from 16 residues. Germline V gene lookup returns CDR1 SGHDN and CDR2 FVKESK. CDR3 loop: CASSLPPDLINTEAFS. CDR3 coding DNA: TGTGCCAGCAGCCTCCCCCCGGATTTGATTAACACTGAAGCTTTCTCT.

This clonotype has more than one count but fewer than ten. The CDR3 reads CAWSDRTNQPQHF. DNA for the CDR3: TGTGCCTGGAGTGACAGGACCAATCAGCCCCAGCATTTT. The V and J genes are TRBV30 and TRBJ1-5, with TRBD1 as a possible D gene (5 bases). The CDR3 is 13 residues long. CDR1 is GTSNPN and CDR2 is SVGIG in the germline V gene (reference sequence). V lost 1 base and J 3 bases, leaving 7 bases between the germline ends.

This clonotype was seen repeatedly, ten times or more. The genes are TRBV27 and TRBJ2-7, with TRBD1 matching 7 bases. There are 17 residues in the CDR3. After removal of 4 bases from V and 3 bases from J, the junction contained 15 bases not matched to a gene. Germline lookup yields CDR1 MNHEY and CDR2 SMNVEV (reference sequence). CDR3 amino acids: CASSSRILTGNNYEQYF. The CDR3 DNA reads as TGTGCCAGCAGTTCCAGAATCCTGACAGGGAATAACTACGAGCAGTACTTC.

The CDR3: CASRGRDTEAFF. The CDR3 region has the DNA TGTGCCAGCAGGGGGCGTGACACTGAAGCTTTCTTT. The chain joins TRBV30 to TRBJ1-1; 8 bases map to TRBD1. From germline, CDR1 is GTSNPN and CDR2 SVGIG (reference sequence). The CDR3 has 12 residues. The ends lost 8 bases at V and 3 bases at J; junction bases unmatched: 5.

This clonotype appeared many times. The rearrangement joins TRBV3-1 to TRBJ1-1; D remains unclear. Between the trimmed V and J ends, which lost 4 bases and 1 base, there was a span of 7 bases. Germline V gene data show CDR1 as LGHDT and CDR2 as YNNKEL (reference sequence). The CDR3 contains 13 residues. CDR3 nucleotides: TGTGCCAGCAGCCGGAACAGGAACACTGAAGCTTTCTTT. It yields the protein CASSRNRNTEAFF.

Here the CDR3 reads CSASPGGQPQHF. The DNA of the CDR3 is TGCAGTGCTAGCCCGGGTGGGCAGCCCCAGCATTTT. The V and J genes are TRBV20-1 and TRBJ1-5; no firm D call. CDR3 length: 12 residues. V lost 3 bases, J lost 7 bases, and 10 bases lay in between. Germline V gene sequence: CDR1 DFQATT, CDR2 SNEGSKA (reference sequence).

The chain is built from TRBV20-1 and TRBJ2-1; D ambiguous. Germline V gene lookup returns CDR1 DFQATT and CDR2 SNEGSKA (reference sequence). The germline V and J ends were trimmed by 1 base and 4 bases, with 11 bases remaining between them. The CDR3 consists of 14 residues. This CDR3 reads CSARAIGFYNEQFF. The CDR3 nucleotides are TGCAGTGCTAGAGCCATAGGCTTTTACAATGAGCAGTTCTTC.

This clonotype was detected many times. The V gene is TRBV28, the J gene TRBJ1-2; 7 bases are a match to TRBD1. The length of the CDR3 is 13 residues. Germline CDR1 reads MDHEN; CDR2 reads SYDVKM. The V segment lost 6 bases and the J segment 6 bases; nucleotides outside the gene matches: 7. The CDR3 bases are TGTGCCAGCAGCGACAGGGTAGCCCATGGCTACACCTTC. Translating it yields CASSDRVAHGYTF.

This clonotype was counted many times. The chain employs TRBV6-1 and TRBJ2-7, with D perhaps TRBD1 (5 bases). V lost 6 bases and J 1 base, leaving 19 bases between the germline ends. The V gene's germline CDR1 is MNHNS and CDR2 SASEGT. The CDR3 has 16 residues. CDR3 sequence reads: CASRRGTLSVSYEQYF. CDR3 nucleotides: TGTGCCAGCAGAAGGGGCACCCTATCGGTGTCCTACGAGCAGTACTTC.

This clonotype came up a few times. The genes are TRBV6-2 or TRBV6-3 and TRBJ2-1; 13 nucleotides agree with TRBD2. V shed 4 bases and J 7 bases; nucleotides not matched to a gene: 4. CDR1 MNHEY and CDR2 SVGEGT come from the germline V gene. CDR3 size: 15 residues. Written as DNA, the CDR3 is TGTGCCAGCAGTTTGGGACTAGCGGGGATTAATGAGCAGTTCTTC. Translation: CASSLGLAGINEQFF.

This clonotype turned up a few times. This chain links TRBV12-3 or TRBV12-4 with TRBJ2-1, with 10 bases identical to TRBD2. The CDR3 length is 14 residues. J gave up 8 bases and V 3 bases, and 4 bases lay outside the gene matches. DNA for the CDR3: TGTGCCAGCAGTTTCACTAGCGGGAACGATGAGCAGTTCTTC. It specifies CASSFTSGNDEQFF.

This clonotype was picked up many times. This rearrangement joins TRBV28 to TRBJ2-2, with 10 bases aligning to TRBD2. This CDR3 spans 17 amino acids. Germline lookup yields CDR1 MDHEN and CDR2 SYDVKM. The junction had 12 bases not matched to a gene; V was cut back by 6 bases and J by 5 bases. The CDR3 DNA reads as TGTGCCAGCAGAGTTTTAATCTGGACTAGCGGTACCGGGGAGCTGTTTTTT. This gives the protein CASRVLIWTSGTGELFF. Supplemented by reference TRBV28 and TRBJ2-2, the full variable domain reads DVKVTQSSRYLVKRTGEKVFLECVQDMDHENMFWYRQDPGLGLRLIYFSYDVKMKEKGDIPEGYSVSREKKERFSLILESASTNQTSMYLCASRVLIWTSGTGELFFGEGSRLTVL.

The V gene is TRBV12-3 or TRBV12-4, the J gene TRBJ2-7; D is unclear. The CDR3 covers 14 residues. Trimming took off 4 bases at V and 0 bases at J, with 10 bases between the two ends. For the CDR3, the DNA is TGTGCCAGCAGTTGGACGGCCAGCTCCTACGAGCAGTACTTC. It yields the protein CASSWTASSYEQYF.

About this clonotype: A read error is likely here: a far larger clone is one base away. V gene TRBV7-3 combines with J gene TRBJ1-1; D is perhaps TRBD1 (5 bases). Trimming stripped 5 bases from V and 10 bases from J, with 8 bases between. The CDR3 is 10 amino acids. Per germline, CDR1 SGHTA and CDR2 FQGTGA. CDR3 loop: CASSVTVAFF. The CDR3 nucleotides read TGTGCCAGCAGCGTGACAGTAGCTTTCTTT.

The chain is built from TRBV6-4 and TRBJ2-1; D is tentatively TRBD1 or TRBD2 (5 bases each). Germline-derived CDR1 and CDR2 are MRHNA and SNTAGT. V lost 8 bases, J lost 10 bases, and 18 bases lay in between. The CDR3 spans 13 residues. CDR3 protein: CASSGGDLGEQFF. DNA for the CDR3: TGTGCCAGCTCTGGGGGAGACCTGGGAGAGCAGTTCTTC.

This clonotype was seen only a few times. V gene TRBV3-1 combines with J gene TRBJ1-1; no reliable D call. Deletions cut 1 base from V and 1 base from J, with 7 bases between. This CDR3 has 14 amino acids. Germline assignment: CDR1 LGHDT and CDR2 YNNKEL (reference sequence). The CDR3 protein is CASSQGQPNTEAFF. CDR3 nucleotides: TGTGCCAGCAGCCAAGGGCAACCGAACACTGAAGCTTTCTTT.

Many counts were recorded for this clonotype. This sequence joins TRBV6-1 and TRBJ1-1; D unclear. Germline CDR1 reads MNHNS; CDR2 reads SASEGT. The V gene lost 8 bases and the J gene lost 2 bases, with 6 bases spanning the gap. There are 11 residues in the CDR3. Written as DNA, the CDR3 is TGTGCCAGCGAACGCAACACTGAAGCTTTCTTT. Translated, it gives CASERNTEAFF.

The chain joins TRBV20-1 to TRBJ1-5; D not resolved. CDR1 DFQATT and CDR2 SNEGSKA come from the germline V gene (reference sequence). The CDR3 has 14 residues. V lost 6 bases and J lost 5, with 17 bases in between. CDR3 sequence reads: CSAPSDLRDQPQHF. The CDR3 nucleotides read TGCAGTGCCCCATCGGACCTTCGGGATCAGCCCCAGCATTTT.

This clonotype was seen ten or more times. The chain has TRBV28 and TRBJ2-5; D perhaps matches TRBD2 (6 bases). The germline V gene encodes CDR1 MDHEN and CDR2 SYDVKM. V lost 6 bases to trimming and J lost 6 bases, with 17 bases between them. The CDR3 sequence is 14 residues long. CDR3 nucleotide sequence: TGTGCCAGCAGCCACCCCGGAGGGTTGCAGACCCAGTACTTC. Translating gives CASSHPGGLQTQYF. Full variable domain (missing parts from reference TRBV28 and TRBJ2-5): DVKVTQSSRYLVKRTGEKVFLECVQDMDHENMFWYRQDPGLGLRLIYFSYDVKMKEKGDIPEGYSVSREKKERFSLILESASTNQTSMYLCASSHPGGLQTQYFGPGTRLLVL.